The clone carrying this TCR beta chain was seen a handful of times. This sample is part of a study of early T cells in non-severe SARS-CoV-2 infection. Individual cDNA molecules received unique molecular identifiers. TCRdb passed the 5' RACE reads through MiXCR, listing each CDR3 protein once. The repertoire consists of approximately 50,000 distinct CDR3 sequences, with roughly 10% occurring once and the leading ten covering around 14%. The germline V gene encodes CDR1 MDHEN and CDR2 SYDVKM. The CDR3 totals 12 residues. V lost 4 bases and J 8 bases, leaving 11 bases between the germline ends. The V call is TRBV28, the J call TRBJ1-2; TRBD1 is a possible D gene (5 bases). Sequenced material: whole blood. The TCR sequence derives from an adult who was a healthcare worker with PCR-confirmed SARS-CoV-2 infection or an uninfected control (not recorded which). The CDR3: CASSSPDRGYTF. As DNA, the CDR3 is TGTGCCAGCAGTTCCCCCGACAGAGGCTACACCTTC.